This T cell receptor beta chain was observed in a study of identical twins. Germline V lookup: CDR1 MNHNS, CDR2 SASEGT. The CDR3 has 13 amino acids. The V segment lost 6 bases and the J segment 4 bases; nucleotides outside the gene matches: 6. All donors comprised healthy Caucasians. In this sample, this clonotype turned up many times. Template switching introduced a universal primer site, and the cDNA bore unique molecular identifiers. Each CDR3 protein is one row after TCRdb ran MiXCR on the 5' RACE reads. The table has over 600,000 distinct CDR3 sequences, around 20% seen once; the top ten hold 4.3%. These sequences were also reported in another study, on T cells expressing NK-cell markers. From that study: Sequencing of TCR beta repertoires drew on sorted CD3+CD56+NKG2C+, CD3+CD56+NKG2C- and CD3+CD56-NKG2C+ T cells. These clonotypes, the leaders elsewhere, also led the CD3+CD56-NKG2C+ fraction in a handful of donors.

This TCR came from a woman aged 18-29 years in good health. V and J are TRBV6-1 and TRBJ2-7, with 7 bases identical to TRBD2. The sample was PBMCs. The CDR3 bases are TGTGCCAGCAGCCCGGGAGGACTTTACGAGCAGTACTTC. Protein: CASSPGGLYEQYF.